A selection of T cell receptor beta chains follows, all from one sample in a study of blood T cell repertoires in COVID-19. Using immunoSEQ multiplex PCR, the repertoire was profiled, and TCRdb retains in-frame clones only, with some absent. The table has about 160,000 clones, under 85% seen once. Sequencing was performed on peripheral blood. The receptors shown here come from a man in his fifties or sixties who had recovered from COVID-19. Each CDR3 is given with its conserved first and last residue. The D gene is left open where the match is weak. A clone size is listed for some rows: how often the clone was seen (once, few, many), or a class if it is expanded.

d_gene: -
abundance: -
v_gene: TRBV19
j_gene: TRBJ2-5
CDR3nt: TGTGCCAGTAGTTCCGCAAATGCGGGGACGACAGGGGAGACCCAGTACTTC
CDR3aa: CASSSANAGTTGETQYF

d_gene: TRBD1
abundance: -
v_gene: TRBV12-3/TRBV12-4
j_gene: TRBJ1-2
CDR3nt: TGTGCCAGCAGTTTTGGACAGGGCCGTGGCTACACCTTC
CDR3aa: CASSFGQGRGYTF

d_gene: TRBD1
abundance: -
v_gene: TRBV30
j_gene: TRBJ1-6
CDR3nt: TGTGCCTGGAGTGCGGACAGGGGACCCTCTAATTCACCCCTCCACTTT
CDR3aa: CAWSADRGPSNSPLHF

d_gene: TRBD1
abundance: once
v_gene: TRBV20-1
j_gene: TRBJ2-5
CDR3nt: TGCAGTGCTGGACAGGGGTACTTC
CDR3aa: CSAGQGYF

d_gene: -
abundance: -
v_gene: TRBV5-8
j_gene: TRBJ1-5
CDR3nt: TGTGCCAGCAGCTTGAGGCAGACCACAGATAGCAATCAGCCCCAGCATTTT
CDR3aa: CASSLRQTTDSNQPQHF

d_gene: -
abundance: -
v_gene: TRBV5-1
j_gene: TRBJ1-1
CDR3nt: TGCGCCAGCAGCTCGAGGACGGGAGGTTGGGGGACTGAAGCTTTCTTT
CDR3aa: CASSSRTGGWGTEAFF

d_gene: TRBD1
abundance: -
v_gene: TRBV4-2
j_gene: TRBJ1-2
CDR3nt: TGTGCCAGCAGCCAAGCCGGACAGGAATACTATGGCTACACCTTC
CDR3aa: CASSQAGQEYYGYTF

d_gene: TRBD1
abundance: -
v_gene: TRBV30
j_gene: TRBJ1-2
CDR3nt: TGTGCCTGGAGTGACCCACAGGGGAGAAACTATGGCTACACCTTC
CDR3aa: CAWSDPQGRNYGYTF

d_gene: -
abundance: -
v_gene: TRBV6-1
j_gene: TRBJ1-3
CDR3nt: TGTGCCAGCAGTGAACGACACCTCCTAAACACCATATATTTT
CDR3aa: CASSERHLLNTIYF

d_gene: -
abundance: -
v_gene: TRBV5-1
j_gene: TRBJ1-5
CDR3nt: TGCGCCAGCAGCTTGGGAACAGGGACTCAGCCCCAGCATTTT
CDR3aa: CASSLGTGTQPQHF

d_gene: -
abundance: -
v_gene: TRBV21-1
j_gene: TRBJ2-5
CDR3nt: TGTGCCAGCAGCAATGAGTACGAGGGAGAGACCCAGTACTTC
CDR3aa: CASSNEYEGETQYF